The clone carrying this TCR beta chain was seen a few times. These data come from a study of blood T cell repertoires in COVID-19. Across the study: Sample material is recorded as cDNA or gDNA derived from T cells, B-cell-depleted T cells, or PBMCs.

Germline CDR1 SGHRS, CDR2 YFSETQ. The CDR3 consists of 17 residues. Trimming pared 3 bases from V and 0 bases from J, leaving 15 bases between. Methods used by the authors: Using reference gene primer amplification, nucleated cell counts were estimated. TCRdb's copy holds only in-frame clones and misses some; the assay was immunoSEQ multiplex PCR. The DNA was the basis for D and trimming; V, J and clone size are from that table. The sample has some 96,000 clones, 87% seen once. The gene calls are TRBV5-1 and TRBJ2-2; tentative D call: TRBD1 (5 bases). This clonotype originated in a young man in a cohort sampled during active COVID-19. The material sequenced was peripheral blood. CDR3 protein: CASSWVGLDSNTGELFF. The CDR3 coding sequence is TGCGCCAGCAGCTGGGTGGGGCTCGACTCGAACACCGGGGAGCTGTTTTTT.